Here is one T cell receptor beta chain with its context. Its antigen is still unknown. The data were obtained in a study of cytomegalovirus exposure and HLA in healthy donors. Study-wide context: The same platform used for the roughly 610 first-cohort repertoires was also used for the 95 to 150 validation repertoires, as a later analysis reported.

CDR3 length: 15 amino acids. V was pared by 8 bases and J by 9 bases, with 23 bases between. Germline CDR1 reads MNHNS; CDR2 reads SASEGT. Overall study findings and caveats: In vitro data verified a few CMV-associated chains as specific for CMV antigens. Rarity held for most TCR sequences, but there were some public TCRs that occurred in many donors.

Assay used: immunoSEQ multiplex PCR; TCRdb lists only in-frame clones, some missing. This table holds 190,000 or so clones, about 80% found once. The donors were part of the validation cohort, which consisted of about 120 subjects and was separate from the first cohort of 666 subjects. This TCR was recovered from a woman aged 18-29 years in good health and CMV-seropositive. The chain has TRBV6-1 and TRBJ2-1; D is perhaps TRBD1 (6 bases). Sequences were obtained from PBMCs. Here the CDR3 reads CASAQMGLGAAEQFF. CDR3 coding DNA: TGTGCCAGCGCCCAAATGGGGTTGGGGGCGGCTGAGCAGTTCTTC.